This T cell receptor (beta chain) derives from a study of T cells in Graves' hyperthyroidism and ophthalmopathy. What was amplified from RNA transcripts were TCR beta CDR3 regions. Primed by the HTBI set, a first-round RT-PCR was run on the TCR CDR3. MiXCR was run by TCRdb on the multiplex PCR reads, yielding one entry per CDR3 protein. The sample records approximately 380,000 distinct CDR3 sequences, around 18% being singletons. V shed 6 bases and J 4 bases; nucleotides not matched to a gene: 7. Germline assignment: CDR1 SNHLY and CDR2 FYNNEI. The length of the CDR3 is 14 residues. This clonotype appeared many times. Ophthalmopathy patients had Clinical Activity Score at least 3, NOSPECS grade at least 4, duration under 3 months.

This rearrangement joins TRBV2 to TRBJ1-2; 8 bases align to TRBD1. The specimen sequenced was blood. The sequence derives from a man between 18 and 35 years old with Graves' ophthalmopathy. The CDR3 is CASRDGQGGYGYTF. DNA for the CDR3: TGTGCCAGCAGGGACGGACAGGGAGGCTATGGCTACACCTTC.